This T cell receptor beta chain was documented in a study of Ad26.COV2.S vaccination and SARS-CoV-2 variants. Generated by immunoSEQ multiplex PCR, the TCRdb table keeps only in-frame clones and is missing some. The sample holds approximately 90,000 clones, 82% seen once. This CDR3 is 14 amino acids long. Germline V gene lookup returns CDR1 MNHEY and CDR2 SVGAGI. The V gene lost 8 bases and the J gene lost 6 bases, with 20 bases spanning the gap. In this sample, this clone turned up once. Its specificity is unknown. Points from the study as a whole: Placebo recipients and vaccine recipients were similar in non-spike TCR breadth. Placebo recipients trailed vaccine recipients in spike-specific TCR breadth. There was reportedly substantial breadth in spike-specific CD8+ and CD4+ T cell responses after vaccination. There was a possibility that the TCR breadth and depth analyses underestimated total T cell responses.

This chain links TRBV6-5 with TRBJ2-7, with D possibly being TRBD1 (6 bases). This receptor was identified in a human donor who had recovered from COVID-19. The sequencing here drew on peripheral blood, taken after recovery from COVID-19. CDR3 loop: CASGLTGFGIEQYF. The CDR3 DNA sequence: TGTGCCAGCGGTTTAACAGGGTTTGGTATCGAGCAGTACTTC.